This entry lists 30 T cell receptor beta chains sequenced from one sample in a study of T cell changes during pregnancy in multiple sclerosis. The assay was immunoSEQ multiplex PCR, and TCRdb's table has in-frame clones only and misses some. The sample lists approximately 61,000 clones, 80% to 95% occurring once. The sample was peripheral blood, taken after pregnancy. The receptors were sampled from a female donor in good health, enrolled as a control in a pregnancy study.

The V and J genes are TRBV10-3 and TRBJ2-3; 8 nucleotides agree with TRBD2. The CDR3 is made up of 15 amino acids. The V segment lost 5 bases and the J segment 5 bases; nucleotides outside the gene matches: 9. Germline CDR1 is ENHRY and CDR2 is SYGVKD. The CDR3 loop is CAISSSGGREDTQYF. CDR3 nucleotide sequence: TGTGCCATCAGTTCCTCGGGAGGGCGAGAAGATACGCAGTATTTT.

V is TRBV28 and J is TRBJ2-7; 7 bases align to TRBD1. The germline CDR1 and CDR2 sequences are MDHEN and SYDVKM. The CDR3 length is 14 residues. Trimming cost V 7 bases and J 0 bases; bases outside gene matches: 6. CDR3 nucleotides: TGTGCCAGCACCCCCGGGACAGTCTCCTACGAGCAGTACTTC. It translates to CASTPGTVSYEQYF.

The J gene is TRBJ2-3, the V gene TRBV2; a possible D gene is TRBD1 (6 bases). V lost 6 bases and J 9 bases, leaving 22 bases between the germline ends. Germline loops: CDR1 SNHLY, CDR2 FYNNEI. The CDR3 runs to 15 residues. The CDR3: CASRSPQGGKGTQYF. The DNA for the CDR3 is TGTGCCAGCAGGAGTCCTCAAGGGGGAAAGGGAACGCAGTATTTT.

The chain combines TRBV2 with TRBJ2-1; tentatively, D is TRBD2 (7 bases). V was shortened by 4 bases and J by 4 bases, with 14 bases between the two germline ends. There are 15 residues in the CDR3. CDR1 is SNHLY, CDR2 FYNNEI, per germline. This CDR3 is CASSGAGAFYNEQFF. CDR3 DNA: TGTGCCAGCAGTGGCGCGGGGGCATTTTACAATGAGCAGTTCTTC.

The chain has TRBV10-3 and TRBJ1-1; 7 bases align to TRBD1. V lost 2 bases and J lost 6; bases outside the gene matches: 6. The CDR3 runs to 14 residues. Germline values: CDR1 ENHRY, CDR2 SYGVKD. CDR3 nucleotide sequence: TGTGCCATCAGTGAGGACAGGGATACCGCTGAAGCTTTCTTT. Translation gives CAISEDRDTAEAFF.

The rearrangement links TRBV6-1 to TRBJ2-5; 13 positions match TRBD2. Trimming took 4 bases from V and 5 from J; bases not matched to a gene: 4. This CDR3 comprises 15 residues. CDR1 is MNHNS and CDR2 is SASEGT in the germline V gene. CDR3 amino acids: CASSGRTSGGETQYF. The CDR3 nucleotides are TGTGCCAGCAGTGGGCGGACTAGCGGGGGTGAGACCCAGTACTTC.

J is TRBJ2-7 and V is TRBV7-8; TRBD1 aligns across 7 bases. The CDR3 covers 16 residues. Germline V CDR1 and CDR2: SGHVS, FQNEAQ. V dropped 3 bases and J dropped 1; count of bases not matched to a gene: 9. CDR3 nucleotide sequence: TGTGCCAGCAGCTTGTCCTTTCTGGGACAGTCCTACGAGCAGTACTTC. The encoded protein is CASSLSFLGQSYEQYF.

On this clone: The junction departs from germline at one end; a sequencing error may be responsible. This chain links TRBV13 with TRBJ1-6, with D maybe TRBD1 (6 bases). Germline loops: CDR1 PRHDT, CDR2 FYEKMQ (reference sequence). The length of the CDR3 is 16 residues. Written as DNA, the CDR3 is TGTGCCAGCACCTTACAGGCAGGGGCTAGCTATTCACCCCTCCACTTT. Translated: CASTLQAGASYSPLHF.

The V call is TRBV7-2, the J call TRBJ1-1, with D maybe TRBD1 (5 bases). The CDR3 spans 13 residues. Between the trimmed V and J ends, which lost 2 bases and 5 bases, there was a span of 9 bases. Germline CDR1 is SGHTA and CDR2 is FQGNSA. CDR3 sequence reads: CASSLSRGTEAFF. CDR3 in DNA: TGTGCCAGCAGCTTATCTAGGGGTACTGAAGCTTTCTTT.

V usage is TRBV18 and J usage is TRBJ1-1; TRBD1 aligns across 12 bases. Germline CDR1 and CDR2: KGHSH and LQKENI. The CDR3 sequence is 19 residues long. The ends lost 1 base at V and 0 bases at J; junction bases unmatched: 9. The CDR3 is CASSPLQLGTGGMNTEAFF. The CDR3 DNA follows: TGTGCCAGCTCACCACTACAACTCGGGACAGGGGGCATGAACACTGAAGCTTTCTTT. The complete variable domain, with remaining parts taken from reference TRBV18 and TRBJ1-1, reads NAGVMQNPRHLVRRRGQEARLRCSPMKGHSHVYWYRQLPEEGLKFMVYLQKENIIDESGMPKERFSAEFPKEGPSILRIQQVVRGDSAAYFCASSPLQLGTGGMNTEAFFGQGTRLTVV.

V and J are TRBV2 and TRBJ1-2, with 7 bases lining up with TRBD1. Trimming removed 4 bases from V and 0 bases from J; junction bases left unmatched: 2. Per germline, CDR1 SNHLY and CDR2 FYNNEI. The CDR3 covers 14 residues. CDR3: CASSGDSANYGYTF. The CDR3 coding sequence is TGTGCCAGCAGTGGGGACAGCGCTAACTATGGCTACACCTTC.

The J gene is TRBJ2-1, the V gene TRBV13; the D gene is possibly TRBD2 (5 bases). Trimming shortened V by 5 bases and J by 6 bases, and 20 bases separated the two germline ends. The length of the CDR3 is 16 residues. Germline loops: CDR1 PRHDT, CDR2 FYEKMQ (reference sequence). This CDR3 reads CASSTQGLDLLNEQFF. CDR3 nucleotide sequence: TGTGCCAGCAGCACCCAAGGACTCGATCTACTCAATGAGCAGTTCTTC.

In DNA, the CDR3 is TGTGCCAGCAGCCCCCAGGACAGCCGAGACTATGGCTACACCTTC. It specifies CASSPQDSRDYGYTF. The genes are TRBV7-2 and TRBJ1-2, with a tentative D call TRBD1 (6 bases). This CDR3 has 15 amino acids. Deletions cut 5 bases from V and 3 bases from J, with 16 bases between. Germline lookup yields CDR1 SGHTA and CDR2 FQGNSA.

This chain joins TRBV29-1 and TRBJ2-2, with D possibly matching TRBD1 (5 bases). CDR1 SQVTM and CDR2 ANQGSEA come from the germline V gene. The CDR3 is made up of 14 amino acids. Deletions cut 1 base from V and 1 base from J, with 7 bases between. The CDR3 spells CSVEVDRNTGELFF. In DNA form, the CDR3 reads TGCAGCGTTGAAGTTGACAGGAACACCGGGGAGCTGTTTTTT.

The CDR3 loop reads CSVSSGGVNQPQHF. CDR3 nucleotides: TGCAGCGTTAGTTCAGGGGGAGTCAATCAGCCCCAGCATTTT. This chain links TRBV29-1 with TRBJ1-5, with TRBD1 identical over 7 bases. CDR1 and CDR2 (germline): SQVTM, ANQGSEA. The CDR3 runs to 14 residues. V lost 5 bases and J lost 3; bases outside the gene matches: 7.

The rearrangement links TRBV5-1 to TRBJ2-1; 7 nucleotides line up with TRBD1. Unmatched junction bases numbered 6, after V lost 4 bases and J lost 2 bases. CDR1 and CDR2 from the germline V gene are SGHRS and YFSETQ. The CDR3 sequence is 15 residues long. CDR3 coding DNA: TGCGCCAGCAGCAGGACAGGCGGACCCTACAATGAGCAGTTCTTC. It translates to CASSRTGGPYNEQFF.

The chain couples TRBV13 to TRBJ2-3; D is unresolved. Trimming left V 5 bases short and J 2 bases short, with 5 bases between. CDR3 length: 12 amino acids. Germline-derived CDR1 and CDR2 are PRHDT and FYEKMQ (reference sequence). The CDR3 nucleotides are TGTGCCAGCAGCAATAACACAGATACGCAGTATTTT. Translated, it gives CASSNNTDTQYF.

The V and J genes are TRBV4-1 and TRBJ2-5; 8 positions match TRBD2. The CDR3 is 17 residues long. The V gene end was trimmed by 0 bases and the J gene end by 3 bases; junction bases not matched to a gene: 9. CDR1 and CDR2 from the germline V gene are MGHRA and YSYEKL. This CDR3 reads CASSQDPAGALEETQYF. CDR3 coding DNA: TGCGCCAGCAGCCAAGATCCAGCGGGAGCCCTGGAAGAGACCCAGTACTTC.

This rearrangement joins TRBV19 to TRBJ1-4; D unclear. The CDR3 has 14 amino acids. Trimming took off 6 bases at V and 2 bases at J, with 10 bases between the two ends. CDR1 LNHDA and CDR2 SQIVND come from the germline V gene (reference sequence). The CDR3 DNA follows: TGTGCCAGTAGCTTTCGGGGTACTAATGAAAAACTGTTTTTT. Protein: CASSFRGTNEKLFF.

The chain employs TRBV2 and TRBJ1-6; 8 bases map to TRBD1. This CDR3 is 17 amino acids long. Germline V gene lookup returns CDR1 SNHLY and CDR2 FYNNEI. The V and J ends lost 5 bases and 1 base, in that order; junction bases with no gene match: 7. This CDR3 reads CASSRTGGGSYNSPLHF. The CDR3 coding sequence is TGTGCCAGCAGTAGAACAGGGGGAGGTTCCTATAATTCACCCCTCCACTTT.

The chain uses TRBV11-3 and TRBJ2-7, with TRBD1 matching 9 bases. The V gene end was trimmed by 3 bases and the J gene end by 3 bases; junction bases not matched to a gene: 6. In germline, CDR1 is SGHNT, CDR2 YENEEA. This CDR3 region has 15 residues. The CDR3 spells CASSFMGQGLYEQYF. Here the CDR3 DNA reads TGTGCCAGCAGCTTTATGGGACAGGGACTCTACGAGCAGTACTTC.

Only one count was recorded for this clone. The chain combines TRBV7-2 with TRBJ2-5, with 9 bases fitting TRBD1. Germline-derived CDR1 and CDR2 are SGHTA and FQGNSA. Germline trimming cut 5 bases from V and 4 bases from J; bases unmatched to any gene: 8. The CDR3 consists of 15 residues. The CDR3 bases are TGTGCCAGCAGCCTCGGGACAGGGAGAGGAGAGACCCAGTACTTC. Its protein product is CASSLGTGRGETQYF.

The V and J genes are TRBV5-1 and TRBJ1-1, with 7 bases aligning to TRBD1. V lost 1 base and J lost 11; bases outside the gene matches: 11. The V gene's germline CDR1 is SGHRS and CDR2 YFSETQ. There are 14 residues in the CDR3. The CDR3 sequence: CASSLQEGANMAFF. CDR3 bases: TGCGCCAGCAGCTTGCAGGAGGGGGCGAATATGGCTTTCTTT.

The chain carries TRBV9 and TRBJ2-2, with 7 bases lining up with TRBD1. Losses at the gene ends were 0 bases for V and 0 bases for J; bases not matched to a gene: 5. Germline CDR1 is SGDLS and CDR2 is YYNGEE. CDR3 length: 17 residues. In DNA, the CDR3 is TGTGCCAGCAGCGTAGCTCCAGGGGGTTCGAACACCGGGGAGCTGTTTTTT. The encoded protein is CASSVAPGGSNTGELFF.

The J gene is TRBJ2-7, the V gene TRBV27; 7 nucleotides align to TRBD1. CDR1 and CDR2 (germline): MNHEY, SMNVEV (reference sequence). This CDR3 has 16 amino acids. The V segment lost 6 bases and the J segment 3 bases; nucleotides outside the gene matches: 14. This CDR3 reads CASRTLQTGPHYEQYF. The CDR3 nucleotides read TGTGCCAGCAGGACCTTACAGACAGGGCCTCACTACGAGCAGTACTTC.

The CDR3 nucleotides read TGTGCCAGCACAGGCGGGAGCTCCTACGAGCAGTACTTC. As protein: CASTGGSSYEQYF. The chain carries TRBV6-5 and TRBJ2-7, with 7 bases that match TRBD2. The length of the CDR3 is 13 residues. Germline CDR1 MNHEY, CDR2 SVGAGI. Trimming removed 7 bases from V and 0 bases from J; junction bases left unmatched: 3.

CDR3 in amino acids: CASSYLRGQMNTEAFF. CDR3 DNA: TGTGCCAGCAGTTACCTGAGGGGGCAGATGAACACTGAAGCTTTCTTT. V is TRBV6-5 and J is TRBJ1-1; TRBD1 matches at 7 bases. With V trimmed by 2 bases and J by 0 bases, 6 bases remained unmatched. The CDR3 consists of 16 residues. Germline V CDR1 and CDR2: MNHEY, SVGAGI.

The V and J genes are TRBV25-1 and TRBJ1-1; D is unclear. Trimming removed 2 bases at V and 2 bases at J, with 12 bases between. Germline loops: CDR1 MGHDK, CDR2 SYGVNS. CDR3 length: 15 residues. The DNA of the CDR3 is TGTGCCAGCAGTGAAATGGGGAGGAAAAACACTGAAGCTTTCTTT. It translates to CASSEMGRKNTEAFF.

CDR3 coding DNA: TGTGCCAGCAGCCCACGGGGCGGGGTGACAGATACGCAGTATTTT. Residues: CASSPRGGVTDTQYF. The V call is TRBV7-9, the J call TRBJ2-3, with D possibly TRBD2 on 6 matching bases. The CDR3 sequence is 15 residues long. Trimming cost V 5 bases and J 3 bases, with 15 bases left between them. Germline CDR1 SEHNR, CDR2 FQNEAQ (reference sequence).

This chain uses TRBV5-1 with TRBJ2-2; D gene unclear. Per the germline V gene, CDR1 is SGHRS and CDR2 is YFSETQ. The V end was cut by 0 bases, the J end by 2 bases, with 5 bases between. The CDR3 consists of 14 residues. CDR3 sequence (DNA): TGCGCCAGCAGCTTGGAGCCCAACACCGGGGAGCTGTTTTTT. It yields the protein CASSLEPNTGELFF.